Listed here are 23 T cell receptor beta chains from one sample, sequenced in a study of blood T cell repertoires in COVID-19. The method was immunoSEQ multiplex PCR; TCRdb's version includes in-frame clones alone and lacks a portion of them. This sample carries approximately 220,000 clones, 70% to 90% of them seen once, and the ten largest clones take roughly 3%. Source material: peripheral blood. These receptors were collected from a man in his 60s with acute or convalescent COVID-19.

The gene calls are TRBV5-4 and TRBJ2-3; D unclear. Trimming stripped 2 bases from V and 2 bases from J, with 12 bases between. Germline loops: CDR1 SGHNT, CDR2 YYREEE (reference sequence). CDR3 size: 15 residues. The CDR3 region has the DNA TGTGCCAGCAGCTTTCTGAGCATTTCCACAGATACGCAGTATTTT. Translating gives CASSFLSISTDTQYF.

V gene TRBV7-3 combines with J gene TRBJ2-5, with D maybe TRBD2 (5 bases). The germline V and J ends were trimmed by 5 bases and 3 bases, with 13 bases remaining between them. The length of the CDR3 is 14 residues. CDR1 SGHTA and CDR2 FQGTGA come from the germline V gene. The CDR3 reads CASSPGGLKETQYF. The CDR3 bases are TGTGCCAGCAGCCCCGGAGGACTCAAAGAGACCCAGTACTTC.

The chain is built from TRBV19 and TRBJ1-1, with 7 bases matching TRBD1. The germline CDR1 and CDR2 sequences are LNHDA and SQIVND (reference sequence). V was clipped by 7 bases and J by 1 base; unmatched bases: 3. The CDR3 extends over 13 amino acids. Here the CDR3 reads CASMKGANTEAFF. The CDR3 nucleotides read TGTGCCAGTATGAAGGGGGCGAACACTGAAGCTTTCTTT.

The chain has TRBV7-9 and TRBJ2-7; TRBD1 might be the D (5 bases). Trimming removed 2 bases from V and 3 bases from J, with 14 bases in between. The CDR3 has 15 residues. CDR1 is SEHNR, CDR2 FQNEAQ, per germline (reference sequence). CDR3 sequence: CASSLSAGRGYEQYF. In DNA form, the CDR3 reads TGTGCCAGCAGCTTATCGGCAGGGCGAGGCTACGAGCAGTACTTC.

The chain combines TRBV6-1 with TRBJ1-2, with 7 bases matching TRBD1. The CDR3 covers 14 residues. Germline CDR1 is MNHNS and CDR2 is SASEGT. V was clipped by 6 bases and J by 4 bases; unmatched bases: 8. The CDR3 region has the DNA TGTGCCAGCAGGGAGGGACAGAGATCCTATGGCTACACCTTC. Encoded protein: CASREGQRSYGYTF.

The chain couples TRBV18 to TRBJ2-1; 13 bases align to TRBD2. The CDR3 length is 17 residues. With 5 bases clipped from V and 2 bases from J, the junction kept 6 bases outside the gene matches. Germline CDR1 and CDR2: KGHSH and LQKENI. The CDR3 coding sequence is TGTGCCAGCTCATCGACTAGCGGGGGGCCAGCCTACAATGAGCAGTTCTTC. Protein: CASSSTSGGPAYNEQFF.

The genes are TRBV7-3 and TRBJ2-3; 11 nucleotides line up with TRBD1. J was trimmed by 3 bases and V by 2 bases; bases with no gene match: 10. Per the germline V gene, CDR1 is SGHTA and CDR2 is FQGTGA. The CDR3 runs 18 residues. The CDR3, as DNA: TGTGCCAGCAGCTTAGTCTTTTCTGGACAGGGGGCAACAGATACGCAGTATTTT. Translating gives CASSLVFSGQGATDTQYF.

The sample holds one count of this clone. The J gene is TRBJ1-6, the V gene TRBV19; 7 positions match TRBD1. This CDR3 has 15 amino acids. V lost 4 bases and J lost 3; bases outside the gene matches: 3. Looked up from germline, CDR1 is LNHDA and CDR2 is SQIVND (reference sequence). The CDR3 region is CASSTGQIYNSPLHF. CDR3 DNA: TGTGCCAGTAGTACGGGACAGATCTATAATTCACCCCTCCACTTT.

This clone was observed a handful of times. The genes are TRBV5-1 and TRBJ1-6, with D hard to call. Between the trimmed V and J ends, which lost 0 bases and 5 bases, there was a span of 12 bases. The germline V gene has CDR1 SGHRS and CDR2 YFSETQ. There are 16 residues in the CDR3. The CDR3 region is CASSLAAGLNNSPLHF. The DNA of the CDR3 is TGCGCCAGCAGCTTGGCAGCGGGGTTGAATAATTCACCCCTCCACTTT.

The table lists this clone with a count of one. The chain recombines TRBV7-3 with TRBJ2-1; TRBD2 matches 11 bases. J was trimmed by 2 bases and V by 7 bases; bases with no gene match: 4. This CDR3 region has 15 residues. CDR1 is SGHTA, CDR2 FQGTGA, per germline. CDR3 residues: CASTLSGGAYNEQFF. In nucleotides, the CDR3 is TGTGCCAGCACACTTAGCGGGGGGGCCTACAATGAGCAGTTCTTC. Based on the CDR3 plus reference TRBV7-3 and TRBJ2-1, the full variable domain is GAGVSQTPSNKVTEKGKYVELRCDPISGHTALYWYRQSLGQGPEFLIYFQGTGAADDSGLPNDRFFAVRPEGSVSTLKIQRTERGDSAVYLCASTLSGGAYNEQFFGPGTRLTVL.

This clone appeared a single time. The chain is built from TRBV5-6 and TRBJ2-3; TRBD2 is a possible D gene (7 bases). The CDR3 runs 15 residues. Germline CDR1 and CDR2: SGHDT and YYEEEE. With 3 bases removed from V and 4 bases from J, the gap between germline ends came to 15 bases. The CDR3 DNA reads as TGTGCCAGCAGCTACCCCGGGGGGCCCTCAGATACGCAGTATTTT. The encoded protein is CASSYPGGPSDTQYF.

This sequence joins TRBV3-1 (or the pseudogene TRBV3-2) and TRBJ2-1; weak D call: TRBD1 (6 bases). The CDR3 spans 15 residues. V lost 3 bases, J lost 8 bases, and 17 bases lay in between. The germline V gene encodes CDR1 LGHDT and CDR2 YNNKEL (reference sequence). CDR3 loop: CASSHRRARTDEQFF. In nucleotides, the CDR3 is TGTGCCAGCAGCCACCGAAGAGCCAGGACAGATGAGCAGTTCTTC.

The J gene is TRBJ2-3, the V gene TRBV6-2 or TRBV6-3; perhaps TRBD2 as D (5 bases). This CDR3 is 18 amino acids long. Germline-derived CDR1 and CDR2 are MNHEY and SVGEGT. Trimming cost V 5 bases and J 0 bases, with 21 bases left between them. The chain's CDR3 is CASSPTPGFGLSTDTQYF. As DNA, the CDR3 is TGTGCCAGCAGTCCCACCCCGGGATTTGGGTTGAGCACAGATACGCAGTATTTT.

The chain is built from TRBV30 and TRBJ2-7, with TRBD1 identical over 9 bases. CDR3 length: 15 amino acids. In germline, CDR1 is GTSNPN, CDR2 SVGIG (reference sequence). V lost 3 bases to trimming and J lost 1 base; unmatched junction nucleotides: 7. CDR3 nucleotide sequence: TGTGCCTGGAGGGGGGTGGACAGGGGATCCTACGAGCAGTACTTC. Residues: CAWRGVDRGSYEQYF.

The chain recombines TRBV12-2 with TRBJ2-7; the table's TRBD1 call for D was not verified on the DNA. TRBV12-2 is a documented pseudogene. The CDR3 is 14 amino acids. CDR3 sequence (DNA): TGTGCAAGTCGCTTAGGATACAGTCTTCTGGGGCAGTACTTC. As protein: CASRLGYSLLGQYF.

For the CDR3, the DNA is TGTGCCAGCAGTTTAGGACAGACCTCCTACAATGAGCAGTTCTTC. Translation: CASSLGQTSYNEQFF. The rearrangement links TRBV27 to TRBJ2-1; D is possibly TRBD1 (6 bases). CDR3 length: 15 residues. Trimming left V 2 bases short and J 0 bases short, with 8 bases between. The germline CDR1 and CDR2 sequences are MNHEY and SMNVEV (reference sequence).

This clone has only one observation. This chain connects TRBV6-2 or TRBV6-3 to TRBJ2-7; 11 bases map to TRBD2. Trimming at V came to 2 bases and at J to 3 bases, leaving 3 bases not matched to a gene. This CDR3 region has 15 residues. Germline V CDR1 and CDR2: MNHEY, SVGEGT. CDR3 protein: CASSYKGLADYEQYF. In DNA, the CDR3 is TGTGCCAGCAGTTACAAGGGACTAGCGGACTACGAGCAGTACTTC.

The chain links TRBV5-5 to TRBJ1-1, with D hard to call. The length of the CDR3 is 14 residues. CDR1 is SGHKS and CDR2 is YYEKEE in the germline V gene (reference sequence). Trimming took off 1 base at V and 0 bases at J, with 7 bases between the two ends. The CDR3 sequence is CASSLLPLNTEAFF. DNA for the CDR3: TGTGCCAGCAGCTTGCTTCCCTTGAACACTGAAGCTTTCTTT.

The genes are TRBV7-8 and TRBJ2-6; no clear D. There are 15 residues in the CDR3. V shed 5 bases and J shed 4 bases, with 12 bases lying between them. The V gene's germline CDR1 is SGHVS and CDR2 FQNEAQ. CDR3 protein: CASSLQLLGANVLTF. In DNA, the CDR3 is TGTGCCAGCAGCCTACAGCTTTTGGGGGCCAACGTCCTGACTTTC.

This clone showed up just once. The rearrangement uses TRBV12-3 or TRBV12-4 and TRBJ2-7, with D perhaps TRBD2 (5 bases). This CDR3 comprises 13 residues. Trimming left V 6 bases short and J 3 bases short, with 12 bases between. CDR3 DNA sequence: TGTGCCAGCAGCCACTTTCGGGGCTACGAGCAGTACTTC. Its translation: CASSHFRGYEQYF.

The rearrangement joins TRBV27 to TRBJ1-5, with 10 bases lining up with TRBD1. The germline gives CDR1 MNHEY, CDR2 SMNVEV (reference sequence). V dropped 5 bases and J dropped 2; count of bases not matched to a gene: 3. The CDR3 has 15 residues. The DNA of the CDR3 is TGTGCCAGCAGTCCCGGGACAGGGGGCAATCAGCCCCAGCATTTT. Translated, it gives CASSPGTGGNQPQHF.

V usage is TRBV6-6 and J usage is TRBJ2-3, with D tentatively TRBD2 (5 bases). V lost 6 bases and J lost 2, with 15 bases in between. This CDR3 contains 15 residues. CDR1 and CDR2 (germline): MNHNY, SVGAGI (reference sequence). CDR3 loop: CASSSLEWVTDTQYF. The CDR3 DNA is TGTGCCAGCAGCTCACTAGAATGGGTCACAGATACGCAGTATTTT.

V and J are TRBV10-1 and TRBJ1-5; TRBD1 might be the D (6 bases). Germline CDR1 and CDR2: WNHNN and SYGVQD (reference sequence). V lost 10 bases, J lost 1 base, and 14 bases lay in between. CDR3 length: 14 residues. In DNA, the CDR3 is TGCGCCACCCAGCTAGGGGGAAGCAATCAGCCCCAGCATTTT. It translates to CATQLGGSNQPQHF.